A single sample is the source of the 3 T cell receptor beta chains below, sequenced in a study of PD-L1 blockade in urothelial cancer. The method was immunoSEQ multiplex PCR; TCRdb's version includes in-frame clones alone and lacks a portion of them. The table shows 83,000 or so clones, with roughly 85% occurring only once. Time point denoted: peripheral blood 6 weeks after treatment start. The specimen was PBMCs, collected around atezolizumab (anti-PD-L1) treatment. The receptors were sampled from a man aged 65-85 years with urothelial cancer.

V and J are TRBV29-1 and TRBJ2-5, with TRBD1 as a possible D gene (5 bases). CDR1 and CDR2 (germline): SQVTM, ANQGSEA. Trimming removed 4 bases from V and 5 bases from J, with 17 bases in between. This CDR3 has 14 residues. CDR3 amino acids: CSVAHLVGAETQYF. Written as DNA, the CDR3 is TGCAGCGTTGCTCATCTGGTAGGGGCCGAGACCCAGTACTTC.

The chain couples TRBV4-3 to TRBJ1-4, with TRBD1 identical over 8 bases. Per the germline V gene, CDR1 is LGHNA and CDR2 is YSLEER. J gave up 6 bases and V 1 base, and 4 bases lay outside the gene matches. CDR3 length: 15 amino acids. The CDR3 DNA reads as TGCGCCAGCAGCCAAGTTTGGACAGGGTATGAAAAACTGTTTTTT. Protein product: CASSQVWTGYEKLFF.

V and J are TRBV6-1 and TRBJ2-3; 7 bases line up with TRBD1. V was pared by 6 bases and J by 1 base, with 7 bases of the junction left unmatched. The germline V gene has CDR1 MNHNS and CDR2 SASEGT. The CDR3 length is 15 residues. The CDR3 spells CASSAGQERTDTQYF. DNA of the CDR3: TGTGCCAGCAGCGCAGGACAGGAGCGCACAGATACGCAGTATTTT.